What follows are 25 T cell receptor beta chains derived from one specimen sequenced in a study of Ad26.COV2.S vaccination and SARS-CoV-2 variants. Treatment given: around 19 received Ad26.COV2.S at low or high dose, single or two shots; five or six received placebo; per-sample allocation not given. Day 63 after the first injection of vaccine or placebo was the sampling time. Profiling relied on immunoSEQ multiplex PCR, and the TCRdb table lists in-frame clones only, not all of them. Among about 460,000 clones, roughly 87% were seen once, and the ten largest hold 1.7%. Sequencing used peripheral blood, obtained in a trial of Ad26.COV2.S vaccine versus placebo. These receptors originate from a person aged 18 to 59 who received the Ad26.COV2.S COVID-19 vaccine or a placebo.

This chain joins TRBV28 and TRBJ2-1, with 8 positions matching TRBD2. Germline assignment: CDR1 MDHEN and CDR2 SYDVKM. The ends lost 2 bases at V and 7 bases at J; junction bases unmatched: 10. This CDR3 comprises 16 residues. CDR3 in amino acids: CASSLAPAGTRNEQFF. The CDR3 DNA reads TGTGCCAGCAGTTTAGCTCCCGCCGGGACTAGAAATGAGCAGTTCTTC.

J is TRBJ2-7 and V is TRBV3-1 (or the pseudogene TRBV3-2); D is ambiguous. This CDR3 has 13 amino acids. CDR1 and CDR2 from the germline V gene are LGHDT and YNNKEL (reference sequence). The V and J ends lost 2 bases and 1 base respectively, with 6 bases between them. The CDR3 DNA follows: TGTGCCAGCAGCCAACTTGGGTCCTACGAGCAGTACTTC. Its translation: CASSQLGSYEQYF.

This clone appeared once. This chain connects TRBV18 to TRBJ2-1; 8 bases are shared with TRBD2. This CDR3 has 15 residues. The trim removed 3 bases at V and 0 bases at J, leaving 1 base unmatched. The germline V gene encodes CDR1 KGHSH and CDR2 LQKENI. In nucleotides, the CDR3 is TGTGCCAGCTCACCCGGGACTAGCTCCTACAATGAGCAGTTCTTC. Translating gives CASSPGTSSYNEQFF.

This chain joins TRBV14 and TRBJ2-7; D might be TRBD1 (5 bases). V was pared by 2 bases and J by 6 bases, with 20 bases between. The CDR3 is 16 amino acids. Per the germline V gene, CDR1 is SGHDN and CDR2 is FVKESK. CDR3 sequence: CASSQKGWGREAEQYF. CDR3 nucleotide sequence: TGTGCCAGCAGCCAAAAAGGGTGGGGCAGGGAAGCCGAGCAGTACTTC.

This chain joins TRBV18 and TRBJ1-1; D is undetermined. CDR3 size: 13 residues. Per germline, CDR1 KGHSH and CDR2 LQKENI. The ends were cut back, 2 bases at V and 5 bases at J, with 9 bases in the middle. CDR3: CASSPAKGTEAFF. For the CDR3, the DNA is TGTGCCAGCTCACCAGCCAAAGGAACTGAAGCTTTCTTT.

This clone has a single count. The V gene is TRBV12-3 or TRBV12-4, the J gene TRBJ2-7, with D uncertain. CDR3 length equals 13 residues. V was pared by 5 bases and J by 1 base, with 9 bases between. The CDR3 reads CASSPTPSYEQYF. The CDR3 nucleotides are TGTGCCAGCAGTCCGACACCTTCCTACGAGCAGTACTTC.

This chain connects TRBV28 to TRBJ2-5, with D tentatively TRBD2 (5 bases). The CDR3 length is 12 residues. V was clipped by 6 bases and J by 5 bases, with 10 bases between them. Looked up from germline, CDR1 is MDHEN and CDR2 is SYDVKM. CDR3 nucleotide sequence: TGTGCCAGCAGCCAAAAGCGGGAGACCCAGTACTTC. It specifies CASSQKRETQYF.

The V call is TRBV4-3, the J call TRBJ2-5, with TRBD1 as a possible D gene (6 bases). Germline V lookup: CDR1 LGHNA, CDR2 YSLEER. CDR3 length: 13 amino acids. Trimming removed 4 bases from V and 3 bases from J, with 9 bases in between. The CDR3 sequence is CASSPRTEETQYF. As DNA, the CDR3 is TGCGCCAGCAGCCCCCGGACAGAAGAGACCCAGTACTTC.

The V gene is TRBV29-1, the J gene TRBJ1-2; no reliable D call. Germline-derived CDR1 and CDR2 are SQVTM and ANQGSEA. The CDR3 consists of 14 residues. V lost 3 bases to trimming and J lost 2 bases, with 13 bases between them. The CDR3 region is CSVDAGLLNYGYTF. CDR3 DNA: TGCAGCGTTGACGCAGGACTATTGAACTATGGCTACACCTTC.

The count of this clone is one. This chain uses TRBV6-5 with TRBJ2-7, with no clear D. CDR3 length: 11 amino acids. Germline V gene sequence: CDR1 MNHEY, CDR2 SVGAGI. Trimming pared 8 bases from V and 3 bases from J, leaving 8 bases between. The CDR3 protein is CASSRGYEQYF. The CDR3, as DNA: TGTGCCAGCTCACGCGGCTACGAGCAGTACTTC.

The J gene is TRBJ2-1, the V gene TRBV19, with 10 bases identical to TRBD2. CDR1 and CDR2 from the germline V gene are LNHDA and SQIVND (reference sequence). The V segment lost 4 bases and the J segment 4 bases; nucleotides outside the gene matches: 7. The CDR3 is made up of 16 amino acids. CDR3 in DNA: TGTGCCAGTAGTAACCGGGGACTAGCGACTTACAATGAGCAGTTCTTC. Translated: CASSNRGLATYNEQFF.

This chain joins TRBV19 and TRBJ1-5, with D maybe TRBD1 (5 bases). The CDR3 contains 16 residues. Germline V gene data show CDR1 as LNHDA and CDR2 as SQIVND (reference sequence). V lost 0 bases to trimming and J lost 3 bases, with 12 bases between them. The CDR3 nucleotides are TGTGCCAGTAGTATAGATCTCAGGGTAAACAATCAGCCCCAGCATTTT. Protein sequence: CASSIDLRVNNQPQHF. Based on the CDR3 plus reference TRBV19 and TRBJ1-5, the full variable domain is DGGITQSPKYLFRKEGQNVTLSCEQNLNHDAMYWYRQDPGQGLRLIYYSQIVNDFQKGDIAEGYSVSREKKESFPLTVTSAQKNPTAFYLCASSIDLRVNNQPQHFGDGTRLSIL.

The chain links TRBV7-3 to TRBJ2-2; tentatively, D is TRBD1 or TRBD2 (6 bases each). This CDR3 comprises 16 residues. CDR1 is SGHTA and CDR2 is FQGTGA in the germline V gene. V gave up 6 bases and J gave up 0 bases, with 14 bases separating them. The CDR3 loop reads CASREQGGPNTGELFF. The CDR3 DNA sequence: TGTGCCAGCAGGGAACAGGGAGGTCCGAACACCGGGGAGCTGTTTTTT.

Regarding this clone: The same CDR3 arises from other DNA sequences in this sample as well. The CDR3 DNA follows: TGTGCCAGCAGCTTAGATAGCTATGGCTACACCTTC. Translation: CASSLDSYGYTF. The genes are TRBV7-9 and TRBJ1-2, with D unresolved. The CDR3 sequence is 12 residues long. Germline-derived CDR1 and CDR2 are SEHNR and FQNEAQ (reference sequence). V was trimmed by 1 base and J by 4 bases, leaving 4 bases between them.

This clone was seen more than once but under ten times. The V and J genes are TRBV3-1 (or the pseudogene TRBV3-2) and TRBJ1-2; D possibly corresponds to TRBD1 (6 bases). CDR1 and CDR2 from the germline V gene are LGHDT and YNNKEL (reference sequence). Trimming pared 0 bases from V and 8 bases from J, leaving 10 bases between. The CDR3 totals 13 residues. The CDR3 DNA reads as TGTGCCAGCAGCCAAGATGGGGGGCGAGGCTACACCTTC. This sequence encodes CASSQDGGRGYTF.

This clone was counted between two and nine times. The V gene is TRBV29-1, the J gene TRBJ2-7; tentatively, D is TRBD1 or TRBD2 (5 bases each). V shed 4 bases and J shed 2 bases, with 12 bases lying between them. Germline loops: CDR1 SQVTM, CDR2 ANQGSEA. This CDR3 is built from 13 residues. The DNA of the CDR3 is TGCAGCGTTGCGGGACCCCTCACCTACGAGCAGTACTTC. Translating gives CSVAGPLTYEQYF.

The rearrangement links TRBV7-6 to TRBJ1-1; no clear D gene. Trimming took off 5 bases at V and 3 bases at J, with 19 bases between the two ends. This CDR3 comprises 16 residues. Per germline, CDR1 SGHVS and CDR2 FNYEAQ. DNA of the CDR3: TGTGCCAGCAGCCCCACTTATAGGGTTGGCGACACTGAAGCTTTCTTT. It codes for CASSPTYRVGDTEAFF. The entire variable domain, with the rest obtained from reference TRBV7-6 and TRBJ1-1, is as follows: GAGVSQSPRYKVTKRGQDVALRCDPISGHVSLYWYRQALGQGPEFLTYFNYEAQQDKSGLPNDRFSAERPEGSISTLTIQRTEQRDSAMYRCASSPTYRVGDTEAFFGQGTRLTVV.

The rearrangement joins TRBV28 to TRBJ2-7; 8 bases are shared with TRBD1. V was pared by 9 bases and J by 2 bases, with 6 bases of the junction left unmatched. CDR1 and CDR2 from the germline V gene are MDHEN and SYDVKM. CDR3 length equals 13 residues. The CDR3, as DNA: TGTGCCAGTGACAGGGGAGGCACCTACGAGCAGTACTTC. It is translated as CASDRGGTYEQYF.

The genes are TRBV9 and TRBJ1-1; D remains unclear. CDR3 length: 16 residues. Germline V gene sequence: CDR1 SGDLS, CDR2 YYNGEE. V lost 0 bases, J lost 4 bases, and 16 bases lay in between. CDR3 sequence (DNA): TGTGCCAGCAGCGTAGAAAGAAGCGTCGGTCCCACTGAAGCTTTCTTT. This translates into CASSVERSVGPTEAFF.

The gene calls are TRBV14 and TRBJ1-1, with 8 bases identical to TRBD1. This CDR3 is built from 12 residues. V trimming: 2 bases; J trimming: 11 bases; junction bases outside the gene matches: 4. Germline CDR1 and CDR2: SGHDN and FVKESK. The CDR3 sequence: CASSQQTGEAFF. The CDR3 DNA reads TGTGCCAGCAGCCAACAGACAGGGGAGGCTTTCTTT.

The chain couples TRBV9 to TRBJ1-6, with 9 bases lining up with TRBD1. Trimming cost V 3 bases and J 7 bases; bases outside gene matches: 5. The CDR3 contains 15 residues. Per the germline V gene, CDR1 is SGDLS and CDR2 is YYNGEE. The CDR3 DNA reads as TGTGCCAGCAGCGCGGGACAGGGCGACAATTCACCCCTCCACTTT. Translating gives CASSAGQGDNSPLHF.

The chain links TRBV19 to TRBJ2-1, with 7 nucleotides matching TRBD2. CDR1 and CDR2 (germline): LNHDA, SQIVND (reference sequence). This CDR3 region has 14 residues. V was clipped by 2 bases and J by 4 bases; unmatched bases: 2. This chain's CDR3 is CASSIQGGYNEQFF. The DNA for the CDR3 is TGTGCCAGTAGTATACAGGGAGGGTACAATGAGCAGTTCTTC. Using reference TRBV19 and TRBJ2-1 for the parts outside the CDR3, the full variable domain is DGGITQSPKYLFRKEGQNVTLSCEQNLNHDAMYWYRQDPGQGLRLIYYSQIVNDFQKGDIAEGYSVSREKKESFPLTVTSAQKNPTAFYLCASSIQGGYNEQFFGPGTRLTVL.

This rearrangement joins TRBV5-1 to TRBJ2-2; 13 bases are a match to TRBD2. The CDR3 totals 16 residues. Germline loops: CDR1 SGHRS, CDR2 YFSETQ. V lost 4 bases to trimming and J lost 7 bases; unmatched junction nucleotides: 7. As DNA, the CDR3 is TGCGCCAGCAGCGGCCGACTAGCGGGAGGTCACGGGGAGCTGTTTTTT. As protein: CASSGRLAGGHGELFF.

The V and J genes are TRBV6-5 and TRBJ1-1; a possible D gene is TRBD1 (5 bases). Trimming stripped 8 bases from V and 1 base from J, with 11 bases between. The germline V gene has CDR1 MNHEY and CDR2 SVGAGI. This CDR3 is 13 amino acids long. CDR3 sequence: CASDAGRNTEAFF. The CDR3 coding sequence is TGTGCCAGCGATGCGGGGCGGAACACTGAAGCTTTCTTT.

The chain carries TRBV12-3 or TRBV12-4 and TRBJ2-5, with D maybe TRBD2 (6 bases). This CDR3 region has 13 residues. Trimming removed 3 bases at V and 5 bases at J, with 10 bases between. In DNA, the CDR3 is TGTGCCAGCAGTTTCGGTGGGAGGGAGACCCAGTACTTC. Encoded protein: CASSFGGRETQYF.